This is a list of T cell receptor beta chains from one sample in a study of CD8+ T cells in alopecia areata. Sequencing used immunoSEQ multiplex PCR; TCRdb keeps in-frame clones, though not all of them. The sample includes 100,000 to 150,000 clones, roughly 50% of them seen just once. Sequences were obtained from NKG2D-low CD8+ T cells sorted from blood. These receptors came from a human donor with alopecia areata. The CDR3 runs from the conserved cysteine through the conserved F or W.

TRBJ2-2,TRBV30,CAWSVTGVSTGELFF
TRBJ2-3,TRBV5-6,CASFTWGGGTDTQYF
TRBJ2-2,TRBV13,CASSLERAGRELFF
TRBJ2-3,TRBV6-5,CASSYSAGDGDTQYF
TRBJ2-7,TRBV30,CAWSKLVGLGYEQYF
TRBJ1-4,TRBV29-1,CSVGHMGLLFF
TRBJ2-5,TRBV19,CASGQETQYF
TRBJ2-3,TRBV27,CASSLTLTTDTQYF
TRBJ2-7,TRBV7-2,CASSLGHGSYEQYF
TRBJ2-5,TRBV30,CAWSGLAGEYQETQYF
TRBJ2-5,TRBV7-9,CAAGTGMTETQYF
TRBJ1-2,TRBV27,CASSFGTGDGYTF
TRBJ1-1,TRBV30,CAWSETGAGTEAFF
TRBJ2-7,TRBV29-1,CSVEDDRGGYEQYF
TRBJ2-1,TRBV4-1,CASSQDLPAGGENEQFF
TRBJ1-2,TRBV9,CASKNYGYTF
TRBJ2-1,TRBV29-1,CSAQGSYNEQFF
TRBJ1-3,TRBV29-1,CSVKPTNPGNTIYF
TRBJ1-3,TRBV30,CAWSVLGGPGNTIYF
TRBJ2-2,TRBV27,CASSLYQLNGELFF
TRBJ2-5,TRBV29-1,CSAEGLRGVETQYF
TRBJ2-7,TRBV4-3,CASSRGVAGGLSEQYF
TRBJ2-2,TRBV5-1,CASSHGRDTGELFF
TRBJ2-1,TRBV2,CASRVGDNEQFF
TRBJ2-1,TRBV29-1,CSGSSGLNNEQFF
TRBJ2-3,TRBV7-2,CASSPSGGATDTQYF
TRBJ2-1,TRBV7-9,CASSYGTRPDEQFF
TRBJ1-2,TRBV7-9,CASSLQGGYTF
.,TRBV7-9,CASSLALSYEQYF
TRBJ2-2,TRBV29-1,CSVLNTGELFF
TRBJ1-5,TRBV23-1,CASSQATGSNQPQHF
TRBJ2-1,TRBV25-1,CASSGPLAAEQFF
TRBJ2-7,TRBV5-6,CASSSYGTGNHEQYF
TRBJ2-7,TRBV5-1,CASSLEGGLTYEQYF
TRBJ2-7,TRBV27,CASEGGYEQYF
TRBJ2-1,TRBV29-1,CSVEGGLAGVLDEQFF
TRBJ2-3,TRBV30,CALLAGGTTQYF
TRBJ1-2,TRBV29-1,CSVRTTGEKGYGYTF
TRBJ2-7,TRBV29-1,CSVGSREQYF
TRBJ2-3,TRBV30,CASSRADTQYF
TRBJ1-1,TRBV30,CAWSFSGNGEAFF
TRBJ2-5,TRBV15,CATSRDLGAAETQYF
TRBJ2-1,TRBV4-3,CASSQQHNEQFF
TRBJ2-3,TRBV6-4,CASSDSLAGGIDTQYF
TRBJ2-7,TRBV29-1,CSVVGAPVEQYF
TRBJ1-2,TRBV28,CASSFRPDLAWNYGYTF
TRBJ1-1,TRBV9,CASSANSKDGNTEAFF
TRBJ2-1,TRBV5-1,CASSLVLYGGYNEQFF